Listed below are T cell receptor beta chains from one sample, sequenced in a study of early T cells in non-severe SARS-CoV-2 infection. MiXCR, applied by TCRdb to the 5' RACE reads, yields one record per CDR3 protein. The sample includes some 50,000 distinct CDR3 sequences, 4.5% to 7% of them seen just once. Sequences were obtained from whole blood. Receptor source: an adult who was a healthcare worker with PCR-confirmed SARS-CoV-2 infection or an uninfected control (not recorded which). Each CDR3 is given with its conserved first and last residue. The D gene is left open where the match is weak. Expanded clones get a size class; other rows say once, few or many, or leave the size out.

>TRBJ1-3|-|-|TRBV9
CASSVGTLSSGNTIYF
TGTGCCAGCAGCGTAGGGACTCTTAGCTCTGGAAACACCATATATTTT
>TRBJ2-7|-|TRBD1|TRBV5-1
CASSLATGTGVREQYF
TGCGCCAGCAGCTTGGCCACGGGGACAGGAGTACGTGAGCAGTACTTC
>TRBJ1-3|few|-|TRBV14
CASSQDLARSGNTIYF
TGTGCCAGCAGCCAAGATCTGGCACGCTCTGGAAACACCATATATTTT
>TRBJ2-2|-|-|TRBV28
CASSFARGLGGELFF
TGTGCCAGCAGTTTCGCCCGGGGGTTGGGCGGGGAGCTGTTTTTT
>TRBJ2-7|-|-|TRBV15
CATSRDGRQEGVYEQYF
TGTGCCACCAGCAGAGATGGGAGACAGGAGGGGGTCTACGAGCAGTACTTC
>TRBJ1-5|many|-|TRBV6-2/TRBV6-3
CASSRDNQPQHF
TGTGCCAGCAGTCGGGACAATCAGCCCCAGCATTTT
>TRBJ2-3|few|-|TRBV7-2
CASSLLGLPSTDTQYF
TGTGCCAGCAGCTTATTGGGCCTTCCCAGCACAGATACGCAGTATTTT
>TRBJ2-5|many|-|TRBV6-2/TRBV6-3
CAISGQPQETQYF
TGTGCCATTTCAGGACAGCCCCAAGAGACCCAGTACTTC
>TRBJ2-1|many|TRBD2|TRBV3-1
CASSPPGSGRNNEQFF
TGTGCCAGCAGCCCCCCCGGCAGCGGGAGGAACAATGAGCAGTTCTTC
>TRBJ2-3|few|-|TRBV2
CASSKPRDTQYF
TGTGCCAGCAGTAAACCGCGGGATACGCAGTATTTT
>TRBJ1-3|many|-|TRBV12-3/TRBV12-4
CASSFIQGTGNTIYF
TGTGCCAGCAGTTTTATCCAGGGCACTGGAAACACCATATATTTT
>TRBJ1-2|many|-|TRBV5-1
CASSLDLRREGYGYTF
TGCGCCAGCAGCTTGGATCTTAGACGGGAAGGGTATGGCTACACCTTC
>TRBJ2-7|few|TRBD2|TRBV29-1
CSAGPLAGGEQYF
TGCAGCGCTGGTCCCCTAGCGGGTGGAGAGCAGTACTTC
>TRBJ2-3|-|-|TRBV6-5
CASSYFGTGTDTQYF
TGTGCCAGCAGTTACTTCGGGACTGGCACAGATACGCAGTATTTT
>TRBJ2-7|-|TRBD2|TRBV5-1
CASSEGSGRGEQYF
TGCGCCAGCTCAGAAGGGAGCGGGAGAGGGGAGCAGTACTTC
>TRBJ2-6|many|-|TRBV27
CASSDVAGANVLTF
TGTGCCAGCAGTGATGTGGCTGGGGCCAACGTCCTGACTTTC
>TRBJ1-5|-|-|TRBV12-3/TRBV12-4
CASNPGSGINQPQHF
TGTGCCAGCAATCCAGGGTCAGGGATCAATCAGCCCCAGCATTTT
>TRBJ1-1|many|-|TRBV27
CASSLLGPTEAFF
TGTGCCAGCAGTTTACTGGGGCCCACTGAAGCTTTCTTT
>TRBJ2-7|many|-|TRBV5-1
CASSLEATEQYF
TGCGCCAGCAGCTTGGAAGCTACCGAGCAGTACTTC
>TRBJ1-6|many|-|TRBV7-9
CASSLEQYNSPLHF
TGTGCCAGCAGCTTAGAACAGTATAATTCACCCCTCCACTTT
>TRBJ2-3|many|-|TRBV25-1
CASSYTGQITDTQYF
TGTGCCAGCAGTTACACCGGACAGATCACAGATACGCAGTATTTT
>TRBJ1-1|few|-|TRBV12-3/TRBV12-4
CASRPTRENTEAFF
TGTGCCAGCAGGCCCACACGGGAGAACACTGAAGCTTTCTTT
>TRBJ1-5|few|-|TRBV6-1
CASTGAGGQPQHF
TGTGCCAGCACCGGCGCGGGCGGACAGCCCCAGCATTTT
>TRBJ1-2|many|TRBD1|TRBV6-5
CASSRRDRGGGYTF
TGTGCCAGCAGTCGCCGGGACAGGGGAGGTGGCTACACCTTC
>TRBJ2-5|many|-|TRBV14
CASSQVEETQYF
TGTGCCAGCAGCCAGGTGGAGGAGACCCAGTACTTC
>TRBJ2-3|many|TRBD2|TRBV6-5
CASGTGGTTDTQYF
TGTGCCAGCGGGACCGGGGGGACCACAGATACGCAGTATTTT
>TRBJ1-4|many|-|TRBV5-8
CASSAGTTVAGGEKLFF
TGTGCCAGCAGCGCAGGGACTACCGTCGCGGGAGGCGAAAAACTGTTTTTT
>TRBJ2-7|few|TRBD2|TRBV13
CASSASGRRYEQYF
TGTGCCAGCAGCGCCAGCGGGAGGCGGTACGAGCAGTACTTC
>TRBJ1-2|many|TRBD1|TRBV5-1
CASSLDRGYGYTF
TGCGCCAGCAGCTTGGACAGGGGATATGGCTACACCTTC
>TRBJ1-1|medium-sized|-|TRBV15
CATSTEVLNTEAFF
TGTGCCACCAGCACAGAAGTTTTGAACACTGAAGCTTTCTTT
>TRBJ1-6|many|TRBD1|TRBV18
CASSPQGATNSPLHF
TGTGCCAGCTCACCTCAGGGGGCGACTAATTCACCCCTCCACTTT
>TRBJ2-3|many|-|TRBV5-4
CASSLPWDTQYF
TGTGCCAGCAGCTTACCGTGGGATACGCAGTATTTT
>TRBJ2-7|few|-|TRBV4-1
CASSQEGNRAYEQYF
TGCGCCAGCAGCCAAGAGGGGAACAGGGCTTACGAGCAGTACTTC
>TRBJ1-6|many|TRBD1|TRBV5-1
CASTDRGGSPLHF
TGCGCCAGCACGGACAGGGGAGGATCACCCCTCCACTTT
>TRBJ2-1|many|-|TRBV20-1
CSASSVGEQFF
TGCAGTGCTAGTTCAGTTGGTGAGCAGTTCTTC
>TRBJ2-7|many|TRBD1|TRBV29-1
CSVEGRGQGLGEQYF
TGCAGCGTTGAAGGTCGTGGACAGGGCCTGGGAGAGCAGTACTTC
>TRBJ1-4|many|-|TRBV4-1
CASSSRGATNEKLFF
TGCGCCAGCAGCTCCCGGGGGGCAACTAATGAAAAACTGTTTTTT
>TRBJ2-3|many|-|TRBV2
CEGGDGRGDTQYF
TGTGAAGGTGGGGACGGGAGAGGAGATACGCAGTATTTT
>TRBJ1-4|many|-|TRBV4-2
CATAFGEKLFF
TGTGCCACGGCGTTTGGTGAAAAACTGTTTTTT
>TRBJ2-1|many|TRBD2|TRBV7-3
CASGKVAGYGYNEQFF
TGTGCCAGCGGAAAAGTAGCGGGGTACGGGTACAATGAGCAGTTCTTC
>TRBJ2-7|many|TRBD1|TRBV12-3/TRBV12-4
CASSPTRDRVNEQYF
TGTGCCAGCAGTCCTACCCGGGACAGGGTAAACGAGCAGTACTTC
>TRBJ1-5|many|-|TRBV4-2
CASSPGVFNQPQHF
TGTGCCAGCAGCCCAGGGGTATTCAATCAGCCCCAGCATTTT
>TRBJ2-7|many|TRBD1|TRBV12-3/TRBV12-4
CASSLKGQGPYEQYF
TGTGCCAGCAGTTTAAAGGGACAGGGGCCCTACGAGCAGTACTTC
>TRBJ2-1|few|-|TRBV12-3/TRBV12-4
CASSPRGESYEQFF
TGTGCCAGCAGCCCCCGGGGTGAGTCGTATGAGCAGTTCTTC
>TRBJ1-1|many|-|TRBV7-3
CASSLLLTTEAFF
TGTGCCAGCAGCTTATTACTTACCACTGAAGCTTTCTTT